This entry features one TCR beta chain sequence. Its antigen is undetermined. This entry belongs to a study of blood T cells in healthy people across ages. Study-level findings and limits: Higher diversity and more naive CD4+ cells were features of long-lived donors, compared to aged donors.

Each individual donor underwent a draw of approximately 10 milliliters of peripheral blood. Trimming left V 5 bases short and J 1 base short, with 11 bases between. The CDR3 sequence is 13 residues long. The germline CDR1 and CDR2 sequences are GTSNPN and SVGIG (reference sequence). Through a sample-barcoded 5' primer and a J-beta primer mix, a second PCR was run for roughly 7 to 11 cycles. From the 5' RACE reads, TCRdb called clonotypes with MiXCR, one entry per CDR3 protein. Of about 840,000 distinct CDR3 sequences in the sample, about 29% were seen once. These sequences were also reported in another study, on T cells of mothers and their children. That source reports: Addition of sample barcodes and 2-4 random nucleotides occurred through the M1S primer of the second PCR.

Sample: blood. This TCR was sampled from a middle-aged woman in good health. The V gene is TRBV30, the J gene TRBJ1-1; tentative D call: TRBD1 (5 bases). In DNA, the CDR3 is TGTGCCTGGGACGGACACCCGAACACTGAAGCTTTCTTT. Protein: CAWDGHPNTEAFF.